Listed below are T cell receptor beta chains from one sample, sequenced in a study of metastatic and nonmetastatic thyroid tumors. TCRdb used MiXCR to call clones anew from the PCR reads. The table records fewer than 35,000 clones, less than 25% of them present only once. The sample comprised blood. These TCRs come from a female donor with papillary thyroid cancer or a benign thyroid nodule (not recorded which). Some clones in this sample may be carry-over from other donors' samples. Both conserved end residues are part of each CDR3. The order of the fields is V gene, J gene, CDR3 protein.

TRBV11-2	TRBJ2-5	CASSLRRNQETQYF
TRBV12-3/TRBV12-4	TRBJ1-5	CASSFSNHPQHF
TRBV5-1	TRBJ2-2	CATSLGDFPMTGVRFF
TRBV20-1	TRBJ2-3	CGAPAGVTDTQYF
TRBV20-1	TRBJ2-7	CSACAGEQYF
TRBV12-3/TRBV12-4	TRBJ2-1	CASSLLSGRYNEQFF
TRBV5-1	TRBJ2-4	CASSSQSSGRGDIQYF
TRBV6-1	TRBJ1-5	CACSEEGQTQHF
TRBV6-5	TRBJ2-1	CASSYSGQTYNEQFF
TRBV7-6	TRBJ2-1	CASSLAAGGPFEQFF
TRBV14	TRBJ1-3	CASSRDRTEPTSGNTIYF
TRBV10-3	TRBJ2-7	CATSGEDYINF
TRBV9	TRBJ1-2	CASSVAAQAYGYTF
TRBV28	TRBJ1-6	CASSLPKGVSAEMISDSPLHF
TRBV10-3	TRBJ2-3	CAIMDGGVGRDTQYF
TRBV6-2/TRBV6-3	TRBJ2-7	CALAGIRDSSYEQYF
TRBV27	TRBJ1-2	CASKGGSYGYTF
TRBV6-1	TRBJ2-4	CASQAGRAKNIQYF
TRBV11-2	TRBJ2-7	CASSPRRRTGPTYEQYF
TRBV3-1	TRBJ1-2	CASSPHSANCYTF
TRBV20-1	TRBJ1-1	CSAPQVEGLNTEAFF
TRBV6-2/TRBV6-3	TRBJ2-1	CASRRTSVEEQFF
TRBV9	TRBJ2-1	CASSVCGSSSYNEHFF
TRBV29-1	TRBJ2-3	CSVHKSDRGLTDMQYF
TRBV11-2	TRBJ1-2	CASSLVAGDGYTF
TRBV2	TRBJ1-2	CASSATVNYGYTF
TRBV19	TRBJ2-1	CASSPRGTGGYNEQFF
TRBV11-2	TRBJ2-1	CASSSRLAGGPDNEQFF
TRBV4-3	TRBJ1-3	CASSQFLGSLSGNTIYF
TRBV5-1	TRBJ1-3	CASSLNHVGGSGNTIYF
TRBV6-1	TRBJ1-1	CASSRQIEAFF
TRBV14	TRBJ1-2	CASSHKVGVGYTF
TRBV6-5	TRBJ1-2	CASSYYSTSKDYGYTF
TRBV7-2	TRBJ2-5	CASSPDRGRKTQYF
TRBV7-9	TRBJ2-1	CASIRAGGSTNEQFF
TRBV6-2/TRBV6-3	TRBJ2-3	CASSYEVDTQYF
TRBV9	TRBJ2-2	CASSVGGRDNGELFF
TRBV6-1	TRBJ2-1	CASLPDWMREQFF
TRBV11-2	TRBJ2-1	CASSPKIEPGLAGDEQFF
TRBV6-1	TRBJ1-2	CASSSGRSGYTF
TRBV11-3	TRBJ2-1	CASGSSYNEQFF
TRBV6-1	TRBJ2-2	CASNPGQGNTVELFF
TRBV5-6	TRBJ2-5	CASSWGVAAQETQYF
TRBV6-4	TRBJ1-1	CASSREWDTEAFF
TRBV12-3/TRBV12-4	TRBJ1-1	CASSFSGGRTEAFF
TRBV6-1	TRBJ2-3	CASSPRLESDTQYF
TRBV28	TRBJ2-7	CASSETGQGSYEQYF
TRBV4-3	TRBJ2-7	CASSPSTGGGYEQYF
TRBV28	TRBJ1-3	CASSLPWGVGNTIYF
TRBV11-2	TRBJ1-3	CASSGGAGHTIYF
TRBV28	TRBJ2-7	CASRGYGRGRYEQYF
TRBV20-1	TRBJ1-1	CSVRGWGFNTEAFF
TRBV11-1	TRBJ2-5	CAGSLVHLTSGRGETQYF
TRBV28	TRBJ2-7	CASYSGSSYEQYF
TRBV7-2	TRBJ1-5	CASSLDRGFHQPQHF
TRBV19	TRBJ2-3	CASSFPSGGVGTDTQYF
TRBV11-2	TRBJ2-3	CASSPRVGTDTQYF